The TCR beta chain under discussion was sequenced for a study of cytomegalovirus exposure and HLA in healthy donors. Whole-study results and caveats: Most TCR sequences showed up rarely, but some public TCRs showed up in many donors.

A remark on this clone: Its antigen is currently unknown.

TCRdb's table, derived via immunoSEQ multiplex PCR, lists solely in-frame clones and lacks some. In the table there are 65,000 to 80,000 clones, around 94% of which are singletons. This sequence was found in a woman younger than 35 in good health and CMV-seropositive. The specimen sequenced was PBMCs.

The CDR3 nucleotides read TGCAGTGTAGCGGGAGGTACCTACGAGCAGTACTTC. Translated, it gives CSVAGGTYEQYF. The chain recombines TRBV29-1 with TRBJ2-7; TRBD2 matches at 10 bases. The CDR3 is 12 amino acids. Germline V CDR1 and CDR2: SQVTM, ANQGSEA.